The present T cell receptor beta chain was sequenced within a study of cytomegalovirus exposure and HLA in healthy donors. Study-wide findings and caveats: Rarity marked most TCR sequences, yet some public TCRs occurred in many donors. Earlier results showed most TCR beta V segments being productive about 87% or about 30% of the time. Later on, an analysis tied approximately 17,000 TCR beta sequences to HLA alleles at 0.05 false discovery rate.

A remark on this clone: The antigen is unknown.

The PCR was carried out with 60 Vbeta primers and 13 Jbeta primers. The repertoire was sequenced with immunoSEQ multiplex PCR; TCRdb's copy has only in-frame clones and lacks some. This table holds some 140,000 clones, 70% to 80% found once. Germline CDR1 SGHRS, CDR2 YFSETQ. The trim removed 4 bases at V and 3 bases at J, leaving 3 bases unmatched. This CDR3 is built from 15 residues. Sequencing used PBMCs. This chain joins TRBV5-1 and TRBJ1-4, with 10 positions matching TRBD1. The receptor was isolated from a female donor in good health and CMV-seropositive. For the CDR3, the DNA is TGCGCCAGCAGCAGGGGGACAGGGGCTAATGAAAAACTGTTTTTT. It is translated as CASSRGTGANEKLFF.